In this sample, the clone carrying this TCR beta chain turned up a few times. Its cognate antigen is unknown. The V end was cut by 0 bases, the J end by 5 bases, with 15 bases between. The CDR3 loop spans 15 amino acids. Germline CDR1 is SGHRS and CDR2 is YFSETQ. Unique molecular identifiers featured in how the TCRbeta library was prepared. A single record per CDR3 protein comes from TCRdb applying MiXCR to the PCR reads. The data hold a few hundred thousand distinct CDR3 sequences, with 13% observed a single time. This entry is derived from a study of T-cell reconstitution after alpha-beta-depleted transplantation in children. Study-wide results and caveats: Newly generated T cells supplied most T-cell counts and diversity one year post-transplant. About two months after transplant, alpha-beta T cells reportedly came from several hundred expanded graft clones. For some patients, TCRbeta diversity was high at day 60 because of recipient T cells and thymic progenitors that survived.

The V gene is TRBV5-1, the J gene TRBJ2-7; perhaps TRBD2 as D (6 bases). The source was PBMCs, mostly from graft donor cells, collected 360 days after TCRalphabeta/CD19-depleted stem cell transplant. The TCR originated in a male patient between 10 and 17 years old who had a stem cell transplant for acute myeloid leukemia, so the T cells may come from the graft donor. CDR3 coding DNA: TGCGCCAGCAGCTTGGCTCGGGGGAGTGTCAACGAGCAGTACTTC. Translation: CASSLARGSVNEQYF.